This T cell receptor (beta chain) was observed in a study of CD8 T cells in ankylosing spondylitis. Libraries of TCR beta came from quantitative 5'-RACE with molecular barcodes. TCRdb re-called the 5' RACE reads with MiXCR, one entry per CDR3 protein. The data contain about 400,000 distinct CDR3 sequences, 20% to 25% of them singletons. For this clonotype: The antigen is unknown.

Trimming shortened V by 5 bases and J by 0 bases, and 13 bases separated the two germline ends. Germline V gives CDR1 MDHEN, CDR2 SYDVKM. The CDR3 spans 15 residues. Overall study findings and caveats: Existing reports had already noted some motif variants in reactive arthritis synovial fluid and blood. Clones tied to disease were said to be significantly enriched in matched ankylosing spondylitis synovial fluid. Clones linked to the disease showed a CD8+ phenotype. They occurred at relatively low frequencies in peripheral blood.

Specimen: blood, either unsorted or a sorted T cell fraction (not recorded which). This sequence was found in a male donor with ankylosing spondylitis or in good health (not recorded which). The chain couples TRBV28 to TRBJ1-2, with D maybe TRBD1 (6 bases). CDR3 region: CASSPPTGSNYGYTF. The CDR3 nucleotides read TGTGCCAGCAGTCCCCCTACAGGGTCTAACTATGGCTACACCTTC.